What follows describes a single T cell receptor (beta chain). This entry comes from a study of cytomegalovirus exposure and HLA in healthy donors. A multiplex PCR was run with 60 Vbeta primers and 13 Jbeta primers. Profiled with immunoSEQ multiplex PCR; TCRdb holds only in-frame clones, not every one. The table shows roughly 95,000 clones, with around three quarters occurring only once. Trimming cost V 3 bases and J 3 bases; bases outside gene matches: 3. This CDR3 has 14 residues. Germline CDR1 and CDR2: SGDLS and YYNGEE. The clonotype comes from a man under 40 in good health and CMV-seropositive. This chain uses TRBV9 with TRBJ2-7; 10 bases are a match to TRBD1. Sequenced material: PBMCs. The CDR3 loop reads CASSDGTGDYEQYF. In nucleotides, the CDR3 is TGTGCCAGCAGCGACGGGACAGGGGACTACGAGCAGTACTTC.